The 15 T cell receptor beta chains in this list originate from one sample, sequenced in a study of T cell responses to AZD1222 COVID-19 vaccine. Sequenced by immunoSEQ multiplex PCR; TCRdb stores in-frame clones only, minus some. The repertoire consists of about 140,000 clones, with 85% to 95% occurring once and the leading ten covering less than 15%. Sequenced here: peripheral blood, sampled after recovery from COVID-19. The receptors were sampled from an adult who had recovered from COVID-19.

The gene calls are TRBV4-1 and TRBJ2-1; D not resolved. V gave up 6 bases and J gave up 7 bases, with 10 bases separating them. The CDR3 loop spans 12 amino acids. CDR1 is MGHRA and CDR2 is YSYEKL in the germline V gene. The CDR3 nucleotides are TGCGCCAGCAGTCTAACCGGAAATGAGCAGTTCTTC. It translates to CASSLTGNEQFF.

The CDR3 nucleotides are TGTGCCAGCAGCTTGCGTACAGGGACAGGGATCGGCTACACCTTC. Translated, it gives CASSLRTGTGIGYTF. The chain recombines TRBV5-6 with TRBJ1-2, with 9 bases fitting TRBD1. Germline V gene lookup returns CDR1 SGHDT and CDR2 YYEEEE. J gave up 8 bases and V 1 base, and 9 bases lay outside the gene matches. This CDR3 region has 15 residues. Combining the CDR3 with reference TRBV5-6 and TRBJ1-2 gives the whole variable domain DAGVTQSPTHLIKTRGQQVTLRCSPKSGHDTVSWYQQALGQGPQFIFQYYEEEERQRGNFPDRFSGHQFPNYSSELNVNALLLGDSALYLCASSLRTGTGIGYTFGSGTRLTVV.

The chain links TRBV28 to TRBJ2-7; the match to TRBD2 covers 14 bases. The length of the CDR3 is 16 residues. Germline V gene data show CDR1 as MDHEN and CDR2 as SYDVKM. J gave up 6 bases and V 3 bases, and 7 bases lay outside the gene matches. CDR3 residues: CASSFPTGTSGSEQYF. The DNA of the CDR3 is TGTGCCAGCAGTTTCCCAACCGGGACTAGCGGGAGCGAGCAGTACTTC.

This clone was seen a single time. The chain recombines TRBV6-6 with TRBJ1-5; 9 bases line up with TRBD1. Trimming cost V 6 bases and J 5 bases; bases outside gene matches: 8. The CDR3 contains 15 residues. The germline V gene has CDR1 MNHNY and CDR2 SVGAGI (reference sequence). As DNA, the CDR3 is TGTGCCAGCAGATCTCGACAGGGGGGTGATCAGCCCCAGCATTTT. Translated, it gives CASRSRQGGDQPQHF.

This chain connects TRBV7-9 to TRBJ1-1; 8 bases map to TRBD1. Per the germline V gene, CDR1 is SEHNR and CDR2 is FQNEAQ (reference sequence). V was pared by 5 bases and J by 0 bases, with 8 bases of the junction left unmatched. The CDR3 has 16 amino acids. The CDR3 spells CASSRRQGTLNTEAFF. The CDR3, as DNA: TGTGCCAGCAGCAGACGACAGGGGACCTTGAACACTGAAGCTTTCTTT. The whole variable domain, filled in from reference TRBV7-9 and TRBJ1-1, reads DTGVSQNPRHKITKRGQNVTFRCDPISEHNRLYWYRQTLGQGPEFLTYFQNEAQLEKSRLLSDRFSAERPKGSFSTLEIQRTEQGDSAMYLCASSRRQGTLNTEAFFGQGTRLTVV.

The rearrangement joins TRBV6-5 to TRBJ1-5; D might be TRBD1 (5 bases). This CDR3 comprises 13 residues. The V gene's germline CDR1 is MNHEY and CDR2 SVGAGI. V was trimmed by 7 bases and J by 7 bases, leaving 14 bases between them. The CDR3 is CASKGDGGQPQHF. CDR3 nucleotides: TGTGCCAGCAAAGGGGACGGCGGGCAGCCCCAGCATTTT.

CDR3 DNA sequence: TGTGCCAGTAGTATAGATGTAGGGAGGGCGAGCAATCAGCCCCAGCATTTT. Its translation is CASSIDVGRASNQPQHF. The chain recombines TRBV19 with TRBJ1-5; no clear D gene. Trimming shortened V by 0 bases and J by 1 base, and 13 bases separated the two germline ends. The germline gives CDR1 LNHDA, CDR2 SQIVND (reference sequence). The CDR3 has 17 amino acids.

This rearrangement joins TRBV7-8 to TRBJ2-6; maybe TRBD2 (6 bases). The V end was cut by 4 bases, the J end by 0 bases, with 13 bases between. The CDR3 runs 17 residues. Germline V CDR1 and CDR2: SGHVS, FQNEAQ. The CDR3 loop reads CASSSGTPFSGANVLTF. As DNA, the CDR3 is TGTGCCAGCAGCTCCGGGACTCCCTTCTCTGGGGCCAACGTCCTGACTTTC.

The V gene is TRBV7-9, the J gene TRBJ2-1; D is perhaps TRBD2 (6 bases). The CDR3 covers 15 residues. CDR1 is SEHNR, CDR2 FQNEAQ, per germline (reference sequence). Trimming took off 3 bases at V and 8 bases at J, with 17 bases between the two ends. CDR3 nucleotide sequence: TGTGCCAGCAGCTTTACCGGGAGAGGGGAGGATGAGCAGTTCTTC. Translating it yields CASSFTGRGEDEQFF.

The V call is TRBV6-2 or TRBV6-3, the J call TRBJ2-2; D tentatively fits TRBD1 or TRBD2 (5 bases each). CDR1 MNHEY and CDR2 SVGEGT come from the germline V gene. This CDR3 comprises 14 residues. Trimming left V 2 bases short and J 5 bases short, with 9 bases between. The CDR3 protein is CASSYVGETGELFF. CDR3 in DNA: TGTGCCAGCAGTTACGTGGGGGAGACCGGGGAGCTGTTTTTT.

J is TRBJ1-2 and V is TRBV5-8, with TRBD1 matching 9 bases. CDR1 and CDR2 from the germline V gene are SGHTS and YDEGEE. The CDR3 loop spans 16 amino acids. J was trimmed by 4 bases and V by 4 bases; bases with no gene match: 11. This CDR3 reads CASSLTGTGTLYGYTF. DNA of the CDR3: TGTGCCAGCAGCCTCACCGGGACAGGGACCCTCTATGGCTACACCTTC. The variable domain in full, with the rest retrieved from reference TRBV5-8 and TRBJ1-2, is EAGVTQSPTHLIKTRGQQATLRCSPISGHTSVYWYQQALGLGLQFLLWYDEGEERNRGNFPPRFSGRQFPNYSSELNVNALELEDSALYLCASSLTGTGTLYGYTFGSGTRLTVV.

The rearrangement joins TRBV3-1 (or the pseudogene TRBV3-2) to TRBJ1-2, with a tentative D call TRBD1 (5 bases). This CDR3 is built from 14 residues. Between the trimmed V and J ends, which lost 5 bases and 2 bases, there was a span of 12 bases. Germline V CDR1 and CDR2: LGHDT, YNNKEL (reference sequence). CDR3 protein: CASSGDSRNYGYTF. CDR3 bases: TGTGCCAGCAGCGGGGACTCTAGGAACTATGGCTACACCTTC.

This clone was seen a handful of times. V and J are TRBV5-5 and TRBJ2-1; no definite D call. Germline loops: CDR1 SGHKS, CDR2 YYEKEE (reference sequence). V lost 2 bases and J 5 bases, leaving 8 bases between the germline ends. The CDR3 is 13 amino acids. The DNA of the CDR3 is TGTGCCAGCAGCTTCTGGTCACACAATGAGCAGTTCTTC. Amino acid sequence: CASSFWSHNEQFF.

The V and J genes are TRBV24-1 and TRBJ2-2; 7 nucleotides align to TRBD2. Per the germline V gene, CDR1 is KGHDR and CDR2 is SFDVKD. V lost 0 bases, J lost 5 bases, and 5 bases stayed unmatched. The CDR3 contains 16 residues. The CDR3 region is CATSDLSAGPTGELFF. The CDR3 region has the DNA TGTGCCACCAGTGATTTGTCAGCGGGACCGACCGGGGAGCTGTTTTTT.

The rearrangement joins TRBV7-2 to TRBJ2-7; no reliable D call. Trimming took 5 bases from V and 4 from J, leaving 6 bases between them. Germline CDR1 SGHTA, CDR2 FQGNSA. The CDR3 has 11 amino acids. The CDR3 DNA follows: TGTGCCAGCAGCGAAACTTACGAGCAGTACTTC. Protein product: CASSETYEQYF.